These 9 T cell receptor beta chains came from one sample sequenced in a study of B cell selection in AIRE deficiency. The sorted conventional CD4 T cells were gated as CD4+CD127+. TCRdb keeps only in-frame clones here, not all; method: immunoSEQ multiplex PCR. The sample carries about 24,000 clones, nearly 98% recorded once. The material sequenced was conventional CD4+ T cells sorted from PBMCs. These receptors all come from a human donor with AIRE deficiency.

This chain connects TRBV15 to TRBJ1-1; D is possibly TRBD1 (6 bases). The germline V and J ends were trimmed by 0 bases and 1 base, with 12 bases remaining between them. This CDR3 has 16 amino acids. The germline V gene encodes CDR1 LNHNV and CDR2 YYDKDF (reference sequence). The CDR3 region is CATSRDRGKTNTEAFF. CDR3 DNA sequence: TGTGCCACCAGCAGAGACAGGGGAAAAACGAACACTGAAGCTTTCTTT. The entire variable domain, with the rest obtained from reference TRBV15 and TRBJ1-1, is as follows: DAMVIQNPRYQVTQFGKPVTLSCSQTLNHNVMYWYQQKSSQAPKLLFHYYDKDFNNEADTPDNFQSRRPNTSFCFLDIRSPGLGDTAMYLCATSRDRGKTNTEAFFGQGTRLTVV.

This clone was seen a few times. The rearrangement joins TRBV19 to TRBJ2-2; 8 bases fit TRBD1. V lost 2 bases to trimming and J lost 4 bases; unmatched junction nucleotides: 12. The CDR3 covers 18 residues. Germline V gene sequence: CDR1 LNHDA, CDR2 SQIVND (reference sequence). CDR3 bases: TGTGCCAGTAGTATAACGGGACGGGCAGGGGGCAGCACCGGGGAGCTGTTTTTT. It translates to CASSITGRAGGSTGELFF.

The chain has TRBV2 and TRBJ1-3; tentative D call: TRBD1 (6 bases). The CDR3 covers 15 residues. Germline CDR1 is SNHLY and CDR2 is FYNNEI. Trimming cost V 6 bases and J 4 bases, with 16 bases left between them. CDR3 in DNA: TGTGCCAGCAGCCAGGGGTGGCTACAAGGAAACACCATATATTTT. Protein: CASSQGWLQGNTIYF.

The J gene is TRBJ2-7, the V gene TRBV30; D not resolved. The CDR3 extends over 13 amino acids. V was trimmed by 2 bases and J by 3 bases, leaving 11 bases between them. Per the germline V gene, CDR1 is GTSNPN and CDR2 is SVGIG (reference sequence). Here the CDR3 DNA reads TGTGCCTGGAGTCGAGAACGGAACTACGAGCAGTACTTC. Protein product: CAWSRERNYEQYF.

This chain joins TRBV7-2 and TRBJ2-2; no reliable D call. V lost 0 bases to trimming and J lost 4 bases, with 9 bases between them. CDR1 and CDR2 (germline): SGHTA, FQGNSA. The CDR3 is 15 residues long. CDR3 region: CASSLAPVGTGELFF. The CDR3 DNA sequence: TGTGCCAGCAGCTTAGCGCCAGTTGGCACCGGGGAGCTGTTTTTT. The whole variable domain, remainder taken from reference TRBV7-2 and TRBJ2-2, is GAGVSQSPSNKVTEKGKDVELRCDPISGHTALYWYRQSLGQGLEFLIYFQGNSAPDKSGLPSDRFSAERTGGSVSTLTIQRTQQEDSAVYLCASSLAPVGTGELFFGEGSRLTVL.

This clone has just one count. This chain links TRBV10-3 with TRBJ2-7, with 10 bases matching TRBD2. There are 15 residues in the CDR3. Germline V gene sequence: CDR1 ENHRY, CDR2 SYGVKD. The V and J ends lost 6 bases and 0 bases, in that order; junction bases with no gene match: 5. The CDR3 loop reads CAIRRTSGDSYEQYF. The CDR3 DNA reads as TGTGCCATCAGGAGGACTAGCGGAGACTCCTACGAGCAGTACTTC.

The chain joins TRBV6-5 to TRBJ1-2; 8 bases match TRBD1. Unmatched junction bases numbered 2, after V lost 6 bases and J lost 2 bases. The CDR3 is 13 residues long. CDR1 and CDR2 from the germline V gene are MNHEY and SVGAGI. This CDR3 is CASRDRGNYGYTF. DNA for the CDR3: TGTGCCAGCAGAGACAGGGGCAACTATGGCTACACCTTC.

CDR3 nucleotide sequence: TGCGCCAGCAGCATCGGATACACTGAAGCTTTCTTT. It codes for CASSIGYTEAFF. This chain connects TRBV5-1 to TRBJ1-1; no firm D call. CDR1 is SGHRS and CDR2 is YFSETQ in the germline V gene. V was clipped by 4 bases and J by 3 bases, with 7 bases between them. This CDR3 comprises 12 residues.

The V gene is TRBV7-2, the J gene TRBJ1-3, with D perhaps TRBD1 (5 bases). CDR1 SGHTA and CDR2 FQGNSA come from the germline V gene. V lost 1 base and J lost 9, with 13 bases in between. The CDR3 loop spans 14 amino acids. The CDR3 region is CASSLVGAPGTIYF. Here the CDR3 DNA reads TGTGCCAGCAGCTTAGTAGGGGCCCCGGGCACCATATATTTT.